This T cell receptor beta chain appears in the sequencing data of a study of lymphopenia after photon versus proton radiotherapy. Concerning this clone itself: Antigen specificity is unknown.

TCRdb's copy holds only in-frame clones and misses some; the assay was immunoSEQ multiplex PCR. The table shows approximately 17,000 clones, with 84% occurring only once. Trimming removed 10 bases from V and 8 bases from J, with 15 bases in between. Germline V gene sequence: CDR1 MNHNS, CDR2 SASEGT. The CDR3 loop spans 13 amino acids. Study-wide results and caveats: Photon-treated patients lost naive T cells and TCR diversity; proton-treated stayed stable.

The source was peripheral blood, collected from a patient treated with proton-based radiotherapy. This clonotype was obtained from a man aged 65 to 85 with pancreatic cancer. This rearrangement joins TRBV6-1 to TRBJ1-6; D perhaps matches TRBD1 (5 bases). CDR3 loop: CAIRRDGDSPLHF. Here the CDR3 DNA reads TGTGCCATCCGCCGGGACGGGGATTCACCCCTCCACTTT.